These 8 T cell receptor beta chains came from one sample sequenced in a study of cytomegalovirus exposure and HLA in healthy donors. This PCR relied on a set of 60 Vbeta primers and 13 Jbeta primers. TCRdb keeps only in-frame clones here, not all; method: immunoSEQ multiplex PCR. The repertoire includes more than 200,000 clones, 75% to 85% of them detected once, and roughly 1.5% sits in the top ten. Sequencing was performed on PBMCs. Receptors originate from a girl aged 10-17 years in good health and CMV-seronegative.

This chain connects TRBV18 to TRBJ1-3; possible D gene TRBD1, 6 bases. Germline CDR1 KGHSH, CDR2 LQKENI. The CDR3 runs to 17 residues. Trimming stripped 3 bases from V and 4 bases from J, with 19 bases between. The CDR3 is CASSPIPGGRRGNTIYF. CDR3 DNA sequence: TGTGCCAGCTCACCCATACCCGGGGGGCGCAGAGGAAACACCATATATTTT.

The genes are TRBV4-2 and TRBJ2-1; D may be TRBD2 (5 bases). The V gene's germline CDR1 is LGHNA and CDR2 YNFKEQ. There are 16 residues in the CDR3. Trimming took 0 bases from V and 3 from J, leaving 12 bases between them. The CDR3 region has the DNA TGTGCCAGCAGCCAAGATCCGGGGAACTTCTACAATGAGCAGTTCTTC. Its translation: CASSQDPGNFYNEQFF.

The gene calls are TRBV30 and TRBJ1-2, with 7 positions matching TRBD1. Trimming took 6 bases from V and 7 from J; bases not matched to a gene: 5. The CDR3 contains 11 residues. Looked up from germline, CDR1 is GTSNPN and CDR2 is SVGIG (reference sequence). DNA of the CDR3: TGTGCCTGCCATACAGGGGTTGGCTACACCTTC. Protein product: CACHTGVGYTF. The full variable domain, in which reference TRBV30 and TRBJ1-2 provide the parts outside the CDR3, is SQTIHQWPATLVQPVGSPLSLECTVEGTSNPNLYWYRQAAGRGLQLLFYSVGIGQISSEVPQNLSASRPQDRQFILSSKKLLLSDSGFYLCACHTGVGYTFGSGTRLTVV.

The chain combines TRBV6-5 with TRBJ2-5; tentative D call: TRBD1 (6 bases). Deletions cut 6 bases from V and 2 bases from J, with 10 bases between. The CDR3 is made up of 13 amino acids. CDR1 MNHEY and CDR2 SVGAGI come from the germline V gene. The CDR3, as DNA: TGTGCCAGCAGACGGGACAAGCAAGAGACCCAGTACTTC. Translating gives CASRRDKQETQYF.

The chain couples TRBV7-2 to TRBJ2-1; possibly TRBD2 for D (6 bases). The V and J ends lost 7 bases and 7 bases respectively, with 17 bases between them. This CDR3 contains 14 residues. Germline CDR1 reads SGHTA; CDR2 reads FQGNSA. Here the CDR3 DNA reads TGTGCCAGCACTGTCGGGAGTTCGAGTAATGAGCAGTTCTTC. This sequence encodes CASTVGSSSNEQFF. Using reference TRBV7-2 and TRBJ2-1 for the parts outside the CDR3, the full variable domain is GAGVSQSPSNKVTEKGKDVELRCDPISGHTALYWYRQSLGQGLEFLIYFQGNSAPDKSGLPSDRFSAERTGGSVSTLTIQRTQQEDSAVYLCASTVGSSSNEQFFGPGTRLTVL.

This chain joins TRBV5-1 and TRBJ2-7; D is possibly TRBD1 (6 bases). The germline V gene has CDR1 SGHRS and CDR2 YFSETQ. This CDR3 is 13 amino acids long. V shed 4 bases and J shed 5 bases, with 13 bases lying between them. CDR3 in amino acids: CASSGPGAHEQYF. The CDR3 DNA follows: TGCGCCAGCAGCGGACCAGGGGCCCACGAGCAGTACTTC.

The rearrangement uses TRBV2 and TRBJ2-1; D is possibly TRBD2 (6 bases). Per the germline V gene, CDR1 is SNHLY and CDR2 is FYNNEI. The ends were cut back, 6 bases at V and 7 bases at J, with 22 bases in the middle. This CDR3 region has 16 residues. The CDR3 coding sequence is TGTGCCAGCAGGGCGGAATTGGACTACTGGTTGAATGAGCAGTTCTTC. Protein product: CASRAELDYWLNEQFF. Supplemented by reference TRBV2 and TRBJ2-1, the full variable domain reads EPEVTQTPSHQVTQMGQEVILRCVPISNHLYFYWYRQILGQKVEFLVSFYNNEISEKSEIFDDQFSVERPDGSNFTLKIRSTKLEDSAMYFCASRAELDYWLNEQFFGPGTRLTVL.

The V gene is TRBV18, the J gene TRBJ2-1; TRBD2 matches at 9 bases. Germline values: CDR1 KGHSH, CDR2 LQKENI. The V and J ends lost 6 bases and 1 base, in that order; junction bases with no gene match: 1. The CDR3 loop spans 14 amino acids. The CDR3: CASSTSGSYNEQFF. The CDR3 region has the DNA TGTGCCAGCTCGACTAGCGGTTCCTACAATGAGCAGTTCTTC.